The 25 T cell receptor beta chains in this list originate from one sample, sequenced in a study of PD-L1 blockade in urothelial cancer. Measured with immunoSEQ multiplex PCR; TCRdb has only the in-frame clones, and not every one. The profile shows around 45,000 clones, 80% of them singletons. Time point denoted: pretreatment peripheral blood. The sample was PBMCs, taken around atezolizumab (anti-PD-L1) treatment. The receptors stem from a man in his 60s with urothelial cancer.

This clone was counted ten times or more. Here the CDR3 DNA reads TGTGCCACCAGCAGAGAATACAGGGAGGGTGGCTACGAGCAGTACTTC. This codes for CATSREYREGGYEQYF. The V call is TRBV15, the J call TRBJ2-7, with D possibly matching TRBD2 (7 bases). Trimming took off 0 bases at V and 3 bases at J, with 15 bases between the two ends. Germline CDR1 and CDR2: LNHNV and YYDKDF (reference sequence). The CDR3 sequence is 16 residues long.

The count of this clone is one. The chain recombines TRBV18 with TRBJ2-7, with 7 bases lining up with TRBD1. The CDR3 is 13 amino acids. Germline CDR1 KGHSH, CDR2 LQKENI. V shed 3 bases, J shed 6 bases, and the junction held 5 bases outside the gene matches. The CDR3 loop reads CASSPQTGLEQYF. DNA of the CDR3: TGTGCCAGCTCACCCCAGACAGGGCTCGAGCAGTACTTC. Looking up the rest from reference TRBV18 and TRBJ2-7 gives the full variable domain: NAGVMQNPRHLVRRRGQEARLRCSPMKGHSHVYWYRQLPEEGLKFMVYLQKENIIDESGMPKERFSAEFPKEGPSILRIQQVVRGDSAAYFCASSPQTGLEQYFGPGTRLTVT.

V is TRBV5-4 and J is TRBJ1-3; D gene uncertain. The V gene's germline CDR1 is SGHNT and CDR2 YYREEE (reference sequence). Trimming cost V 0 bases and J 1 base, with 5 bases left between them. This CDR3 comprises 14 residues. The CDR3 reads CASSLGGSGNTIYF. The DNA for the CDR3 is TGTGCCAGCAGCTTGGGAGGGTCTGGAAACACCATATATTTT. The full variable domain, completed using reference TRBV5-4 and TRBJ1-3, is ETGVTQSPTHLIKTRGQQVTLRCSSQSGHNTVSWYQQALGQGPQFIFQYYREEENGRGNFPPRFSGLQFPNYSSELNVNALELDDSALYLCASSLGGSGNTIYFGEGSWLTVV.

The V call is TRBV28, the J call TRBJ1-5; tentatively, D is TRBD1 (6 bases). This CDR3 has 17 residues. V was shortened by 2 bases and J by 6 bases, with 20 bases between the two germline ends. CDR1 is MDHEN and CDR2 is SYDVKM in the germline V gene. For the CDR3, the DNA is TGTGCCAGCAGTTTAAGCCCCGGACAGTTTATGTTTCAGCCCCAGCATTTT. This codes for CASSLSPGQFMFQPQHF.

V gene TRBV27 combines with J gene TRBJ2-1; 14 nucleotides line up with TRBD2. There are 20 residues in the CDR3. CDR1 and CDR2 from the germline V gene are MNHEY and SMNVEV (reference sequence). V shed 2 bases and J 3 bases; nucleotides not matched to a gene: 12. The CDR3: CASSLTGTSGSLVDYNEQFF. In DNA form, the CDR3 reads TGTGCCAGCAGTTTAACCGGGACTAGCGGGAGTTTAGTGGACTACAATGAGCAGTTCTTC.

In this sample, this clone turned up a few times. This CDR3 is CASTQLAGGTDTQYF. CDR3 coding DNA: TGTGCCAGCACTCAGCTAGCGGGAGGGACAGATACGCAGTATTTT. V is TRBV6-1 and J is TRBJ2-3, with TRBD2 identical over 12 bases. The CDR3 is 15 residues long. Germline-derived CDR1 and CDR2 are MNHNS and SASEGT. V gave up 7 bases and J gave up 3 bases; unmatched junction bases: 5.

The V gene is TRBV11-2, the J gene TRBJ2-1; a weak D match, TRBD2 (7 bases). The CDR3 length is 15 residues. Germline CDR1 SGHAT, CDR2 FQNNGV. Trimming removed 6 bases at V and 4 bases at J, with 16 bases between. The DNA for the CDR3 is TGTGCCAGCAGGCGGGTGCGGGGGCAGTACAATGAGCAGTTCTTC. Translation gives CASRRVRGQYNEQFF.

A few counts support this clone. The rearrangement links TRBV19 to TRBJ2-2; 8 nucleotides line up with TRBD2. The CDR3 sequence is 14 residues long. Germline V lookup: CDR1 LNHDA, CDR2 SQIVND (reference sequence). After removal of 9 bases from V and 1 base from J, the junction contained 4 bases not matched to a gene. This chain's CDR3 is CARLLAVNTGELFF. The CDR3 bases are TGTGCCAGGCTACTAGCGGTGAACACCGGGGAGCTGTTTTTT. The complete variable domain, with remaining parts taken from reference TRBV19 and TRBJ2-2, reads DGGITQSPKYLFRKEGQNVTLSCEQNLNHDAMYWYRQDPGQGLRLIYYSQIVNDFQKGDIAEGYSVSREKKESFPLTVTSAQKNPTAFYLCARLLAVNTGELFFGEGSRLTVL.

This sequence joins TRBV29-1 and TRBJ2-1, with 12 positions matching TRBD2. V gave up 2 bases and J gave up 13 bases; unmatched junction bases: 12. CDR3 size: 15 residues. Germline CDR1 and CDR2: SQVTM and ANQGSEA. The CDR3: CSVESLASGGAGQFF. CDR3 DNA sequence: TGCAGCGTTGAAAGTCTAGCTAGCGGGGGGGCGGGACAGTTCTTC.

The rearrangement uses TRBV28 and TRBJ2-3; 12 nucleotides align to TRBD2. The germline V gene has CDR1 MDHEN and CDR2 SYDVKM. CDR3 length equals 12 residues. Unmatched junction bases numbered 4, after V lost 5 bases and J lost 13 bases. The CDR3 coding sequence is TGTGCCAGCAGTAACCGACTAGCGGGGGAGTATTTT. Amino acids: CASSNRLAGEYF. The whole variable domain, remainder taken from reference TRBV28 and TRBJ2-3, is DVKVTQSSRYLVKRTGEKVFLECVQDMDHENMFWYRQDPGLGLRLIYFSYDVKMKEKGDIPEGYSVSREKKERFSLILESASTNQTSMYLCASSNRLAGEYFGPGTRLTVL.

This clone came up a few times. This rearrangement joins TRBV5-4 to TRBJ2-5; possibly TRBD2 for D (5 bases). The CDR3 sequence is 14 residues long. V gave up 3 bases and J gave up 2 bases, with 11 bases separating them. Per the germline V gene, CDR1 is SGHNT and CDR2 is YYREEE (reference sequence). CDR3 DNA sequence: TGTGCCAGCAGCTGGCTAACGGGGCAAGAGACCCAGTACTTC. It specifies CASSWLTGQETQYF.

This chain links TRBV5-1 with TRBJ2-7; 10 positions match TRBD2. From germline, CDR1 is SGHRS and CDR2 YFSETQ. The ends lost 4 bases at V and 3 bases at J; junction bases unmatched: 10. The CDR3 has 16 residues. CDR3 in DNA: TGCGCCAGCAGCCCGGCGAGCGGGAGGGCCCTCTACGAGCAGTACTTC. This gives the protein CASSPASGRALYEQYF.

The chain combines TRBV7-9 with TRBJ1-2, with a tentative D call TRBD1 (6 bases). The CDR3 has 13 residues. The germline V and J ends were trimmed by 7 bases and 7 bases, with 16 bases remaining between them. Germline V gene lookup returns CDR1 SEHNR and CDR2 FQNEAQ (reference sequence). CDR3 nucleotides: TGTGCCAGCAACCTATTGACAGGAGCTGGCTACACCTTC. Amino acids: CASNLLTGAGYTF.

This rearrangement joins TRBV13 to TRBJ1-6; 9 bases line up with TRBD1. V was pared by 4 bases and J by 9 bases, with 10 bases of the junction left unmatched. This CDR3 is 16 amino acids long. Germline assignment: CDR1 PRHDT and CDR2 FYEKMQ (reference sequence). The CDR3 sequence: CASSYGTGSEVSPLHF. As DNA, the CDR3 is TGTGCCAGCAGCTACGGGACAGGGTCTGAAGTTTCACCCCTCCACTTT.

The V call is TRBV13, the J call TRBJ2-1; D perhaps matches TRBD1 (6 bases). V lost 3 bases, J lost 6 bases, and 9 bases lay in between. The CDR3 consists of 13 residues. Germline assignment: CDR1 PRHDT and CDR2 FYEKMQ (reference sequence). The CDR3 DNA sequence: TGTGCCAGCAGCTTGGGACATGCCAATGAGCAGTTCTTC. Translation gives CASSLGHANEQFF.

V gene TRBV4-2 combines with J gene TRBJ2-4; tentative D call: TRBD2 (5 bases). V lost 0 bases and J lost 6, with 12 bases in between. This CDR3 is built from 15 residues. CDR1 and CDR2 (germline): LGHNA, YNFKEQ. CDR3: CASSQDLAGPNIQYF. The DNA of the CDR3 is TGTGCCAGCAGCCAAGATTTGGCGGGCCCAAACATTCAGTACTTC.

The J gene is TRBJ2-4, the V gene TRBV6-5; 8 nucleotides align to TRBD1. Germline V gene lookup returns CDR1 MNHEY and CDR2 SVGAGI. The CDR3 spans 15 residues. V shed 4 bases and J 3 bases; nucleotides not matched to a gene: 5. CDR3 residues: CASSSNRGDKNIQYF. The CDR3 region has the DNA TGTGCCAGCAGTTCCAACAGGGGGGACAAAAACATTCAGTACTTC.

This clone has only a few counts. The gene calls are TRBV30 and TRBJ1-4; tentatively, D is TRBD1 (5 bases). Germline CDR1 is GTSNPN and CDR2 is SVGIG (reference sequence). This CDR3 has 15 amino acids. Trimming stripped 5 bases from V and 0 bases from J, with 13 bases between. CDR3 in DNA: TGTGCCTGGGGTACTTCGGGGGCAACTAATGAAAAACTGTTTTTT. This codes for CAWGTSGATNEKLFF.

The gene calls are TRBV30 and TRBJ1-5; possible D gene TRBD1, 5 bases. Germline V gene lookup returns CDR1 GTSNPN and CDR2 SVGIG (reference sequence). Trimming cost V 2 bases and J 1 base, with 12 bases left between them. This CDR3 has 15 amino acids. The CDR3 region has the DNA TGTGCCTGGAGTTACGGAGGGGCCAGCAATCAGCCCCAGCATTTT. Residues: CAWSYGGASNQPQHF.

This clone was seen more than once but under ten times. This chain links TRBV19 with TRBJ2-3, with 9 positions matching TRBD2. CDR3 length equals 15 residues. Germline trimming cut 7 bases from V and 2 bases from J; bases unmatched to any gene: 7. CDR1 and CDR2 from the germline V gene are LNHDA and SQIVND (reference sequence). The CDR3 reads CASKGLAWDTDTQYF. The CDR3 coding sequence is TGTGCCAGTAAGGGACTAGCCTGGGACACAGATACGCAGTATTTT.

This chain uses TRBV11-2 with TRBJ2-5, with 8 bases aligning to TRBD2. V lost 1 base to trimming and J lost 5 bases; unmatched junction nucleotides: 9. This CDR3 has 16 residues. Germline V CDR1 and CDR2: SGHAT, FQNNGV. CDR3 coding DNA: TGTGCCAGCAGCTTAGGTACTAGCGGCCACTCTGAGACCCAGTACTTC. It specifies CASSLGTSGHSETQYF. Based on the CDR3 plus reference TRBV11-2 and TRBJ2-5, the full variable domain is EAGVAQSPRYKIIEKRQSVAFWCNPISGHATLYWYQQILGQGPKLLIQFQNNGVVDDSQLPKDRFSAERLKGVDSTLKIQPAKLEDSAVYLCASSLGTSGHSETQYFGPGTRLLVL.

The CDR3 DNA sequence: TGTGCCAGCAGCTATGACAGGGGATACGAGCAGTACTTC. This encodes CASSYDRGYEQYF. The rearrangement uses TRBV5-4 and TRBJ2-7, with 8 bases identical to TRBD1. The CDR3 spans 13 residues. Looked up from germline, CDR1 is SGHNT and CDR2 is YYREEE (reference sequence). V lost 3 bases, J lost 4 bases, and 3 bases stayed unmatched.

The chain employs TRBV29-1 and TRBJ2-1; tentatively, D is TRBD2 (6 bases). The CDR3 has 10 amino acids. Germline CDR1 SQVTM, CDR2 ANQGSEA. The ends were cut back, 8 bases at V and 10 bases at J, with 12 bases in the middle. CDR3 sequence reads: CSSLEGEQFF. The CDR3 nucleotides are TGCAGCTCTCTGGAGGGGGAGCAGTTCTTC.

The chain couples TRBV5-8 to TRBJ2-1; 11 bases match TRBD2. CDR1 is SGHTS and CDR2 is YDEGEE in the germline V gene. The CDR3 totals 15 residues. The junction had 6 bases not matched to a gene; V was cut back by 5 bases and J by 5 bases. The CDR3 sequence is CASSWGLADDNEQFF. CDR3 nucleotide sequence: TGTGCCAGCAGTTGGGGACTAGCGGATGACAATGAGCAGTTCTTC. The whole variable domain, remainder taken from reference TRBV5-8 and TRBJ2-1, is EAGVTQSPTHLIKTRGQQATLRCSPISGHTSVYWYQQALGLGLQFLLWYDEGEERNRGNFPPRFSGRQFPNYSSELNVNALELEDSALYLCASSWGLADDNEQFFGPGTRLTVL.

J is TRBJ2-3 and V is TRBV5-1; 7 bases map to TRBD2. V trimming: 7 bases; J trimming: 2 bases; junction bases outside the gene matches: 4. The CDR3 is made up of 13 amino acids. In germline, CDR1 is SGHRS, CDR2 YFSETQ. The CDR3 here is CASWQRDTDTQYF. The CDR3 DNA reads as TGCGCCAGCTGGCAGCGGGACACAGATACGCAGTATTTT.